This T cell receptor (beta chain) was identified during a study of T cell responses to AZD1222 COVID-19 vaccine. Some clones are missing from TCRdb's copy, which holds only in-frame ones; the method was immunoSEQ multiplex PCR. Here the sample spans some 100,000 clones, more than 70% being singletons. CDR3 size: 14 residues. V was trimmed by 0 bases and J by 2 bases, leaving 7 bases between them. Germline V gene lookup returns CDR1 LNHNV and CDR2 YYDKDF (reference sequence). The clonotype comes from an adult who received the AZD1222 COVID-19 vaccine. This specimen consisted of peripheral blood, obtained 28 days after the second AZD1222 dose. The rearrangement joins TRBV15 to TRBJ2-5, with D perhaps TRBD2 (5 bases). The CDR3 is CATSRDGGQETQYF. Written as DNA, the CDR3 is TGTGCCACCAGCAGAGATGGCGGGCAAGAGACCCAGTACTTC.